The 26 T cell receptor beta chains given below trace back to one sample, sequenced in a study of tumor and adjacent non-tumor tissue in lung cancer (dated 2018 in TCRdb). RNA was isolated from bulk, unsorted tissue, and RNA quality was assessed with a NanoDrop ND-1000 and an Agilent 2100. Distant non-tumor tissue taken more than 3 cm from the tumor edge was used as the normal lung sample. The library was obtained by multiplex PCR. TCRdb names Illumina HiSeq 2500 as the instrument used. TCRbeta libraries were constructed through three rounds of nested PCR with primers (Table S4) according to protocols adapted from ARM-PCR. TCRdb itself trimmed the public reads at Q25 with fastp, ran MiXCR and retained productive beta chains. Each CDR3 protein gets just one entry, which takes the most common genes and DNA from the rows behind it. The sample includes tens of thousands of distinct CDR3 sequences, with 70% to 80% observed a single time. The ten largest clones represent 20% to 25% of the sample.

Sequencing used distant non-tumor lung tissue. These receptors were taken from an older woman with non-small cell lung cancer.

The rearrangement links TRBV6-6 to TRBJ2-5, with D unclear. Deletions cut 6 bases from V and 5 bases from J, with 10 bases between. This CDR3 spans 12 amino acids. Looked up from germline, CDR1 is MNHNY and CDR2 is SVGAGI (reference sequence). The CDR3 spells CASSAAQETQYF. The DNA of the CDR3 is TGTGCCAGCAGCGCGGCACAGGAGACCCAGTACTTC.

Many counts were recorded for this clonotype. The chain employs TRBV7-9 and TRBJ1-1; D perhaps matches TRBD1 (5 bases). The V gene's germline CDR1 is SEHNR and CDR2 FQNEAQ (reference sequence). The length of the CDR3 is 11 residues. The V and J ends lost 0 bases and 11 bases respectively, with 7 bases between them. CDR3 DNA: TGTGCCAGCAGCTTAGCAGGGGATGCTTTCTTT. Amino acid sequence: CASSLAGDAFF.

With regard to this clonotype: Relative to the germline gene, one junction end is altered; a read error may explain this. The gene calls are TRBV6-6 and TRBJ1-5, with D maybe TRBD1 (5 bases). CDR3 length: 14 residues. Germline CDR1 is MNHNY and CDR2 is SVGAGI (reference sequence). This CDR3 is CTSSYIGDHRPQHF. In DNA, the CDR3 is TGTACCAGCAGTTACATCGGGGACCATCGGCCCCAGCATTTT.

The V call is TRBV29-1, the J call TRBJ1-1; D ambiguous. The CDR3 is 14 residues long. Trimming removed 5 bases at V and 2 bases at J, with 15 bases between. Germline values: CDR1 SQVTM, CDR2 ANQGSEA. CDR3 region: CSVRSSVANTEAFF. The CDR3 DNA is TGCAGCGTTCGCAGCTCAGTAGCTAACACTGAAGCTTTCTTT.

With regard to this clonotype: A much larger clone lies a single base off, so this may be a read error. The CDR3 DNA is TGCGTCAGCAGCCAAGAACGGTATTACTACGAGCAGTACTTC. This codes for CVSSQERYYYEQYF. V and J are TRBV4-3 and TRBJ2-7; no clear D gene. Germline assignment: CDR1 LGHNA and CDR2 YSLEER. CDR3 length: 14 residues.

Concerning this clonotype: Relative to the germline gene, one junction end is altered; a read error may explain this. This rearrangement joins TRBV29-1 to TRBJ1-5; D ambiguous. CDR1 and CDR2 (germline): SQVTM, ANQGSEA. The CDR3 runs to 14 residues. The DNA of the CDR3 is TGCAGCGTCAGTGGGGTCGCGGGCGATCAACCCCAGCGTTTT. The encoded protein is CSVSGVAGDQPQRF.

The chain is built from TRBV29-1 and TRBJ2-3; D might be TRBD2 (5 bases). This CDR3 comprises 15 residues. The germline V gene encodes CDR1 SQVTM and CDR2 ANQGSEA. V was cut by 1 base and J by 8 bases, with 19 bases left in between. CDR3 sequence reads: CSVEGLGIGRGTQYF. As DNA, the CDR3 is TGCAGCGTTGAAGGTCTGGGTATAGGCCGGGGTACGCAGTATTTT.

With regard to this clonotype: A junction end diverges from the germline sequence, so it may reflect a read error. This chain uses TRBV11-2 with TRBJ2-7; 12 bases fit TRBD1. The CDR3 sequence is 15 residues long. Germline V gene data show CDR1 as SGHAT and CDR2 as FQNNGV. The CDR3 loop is CASSSGTGGFHEQYF. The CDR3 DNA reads TGCGCCAGCAGCTCGGGGACAGGGGGCTTTCACGAGCAGTATTTC.

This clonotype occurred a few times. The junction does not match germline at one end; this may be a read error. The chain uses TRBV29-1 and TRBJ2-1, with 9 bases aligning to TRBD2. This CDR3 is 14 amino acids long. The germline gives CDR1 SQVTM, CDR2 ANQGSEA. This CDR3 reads CSVEPSGNLNEQLF. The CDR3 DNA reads TGCAGCGTTGAGCCTAGCGGGAATCTCAATGAGCAGCTCTTC.

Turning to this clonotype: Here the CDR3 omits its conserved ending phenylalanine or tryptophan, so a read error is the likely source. The CDR3 sequence: CASSYTGSGADVLTY. For the CDR3, the DNA is TGTGCCAGCAGTTACACCGGCTCTGGGGCCGACGTCCTGACTTAC. This chain uses TRBV6-2 or TRBV6-3 with TRBJ2-6; maybe TRBD1 (5 bases). This CDR3 contains 15 residues. Per the germline V gene, CDR1 is MNHEY and CDR2 is SVGEGT.

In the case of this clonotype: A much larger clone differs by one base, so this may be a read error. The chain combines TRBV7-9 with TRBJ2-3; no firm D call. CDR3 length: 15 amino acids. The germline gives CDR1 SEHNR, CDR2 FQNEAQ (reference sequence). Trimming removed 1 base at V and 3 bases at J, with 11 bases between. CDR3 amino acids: CASSLGAAPTDTQYF. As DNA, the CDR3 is TGTGCCAGCAGCTTAGGGGCAGCCCCTACAGATACGCAGTATTTT.

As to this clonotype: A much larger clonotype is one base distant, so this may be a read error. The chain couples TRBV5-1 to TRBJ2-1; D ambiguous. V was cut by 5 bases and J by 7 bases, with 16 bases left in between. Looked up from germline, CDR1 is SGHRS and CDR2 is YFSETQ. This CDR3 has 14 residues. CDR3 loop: CASSLTKTWNEQFF. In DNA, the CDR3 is TGCGCCAGCAGTCTTACCAAAACGTGGAATGAGCAGTTCTTC. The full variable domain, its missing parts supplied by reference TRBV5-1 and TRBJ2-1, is KAGVTQTPRYLIKTRGQQVTLSCSPISGHRSVSWYQQTPGQGLQFLFEYFSETQRNKGNFPGRFSGRQFSNSRSEMNVSTLELGDSALYLCASSLTKTWNEQFFGPGTRLTVL.

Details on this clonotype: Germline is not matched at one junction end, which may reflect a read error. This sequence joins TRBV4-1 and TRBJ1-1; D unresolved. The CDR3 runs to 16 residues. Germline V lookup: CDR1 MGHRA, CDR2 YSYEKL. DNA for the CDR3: TGCGCCAGCAGCCACGCATTGGGAAGGGCCGTAACTGAAGCCCTCTTT. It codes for CASSHALGRAVTEALF.

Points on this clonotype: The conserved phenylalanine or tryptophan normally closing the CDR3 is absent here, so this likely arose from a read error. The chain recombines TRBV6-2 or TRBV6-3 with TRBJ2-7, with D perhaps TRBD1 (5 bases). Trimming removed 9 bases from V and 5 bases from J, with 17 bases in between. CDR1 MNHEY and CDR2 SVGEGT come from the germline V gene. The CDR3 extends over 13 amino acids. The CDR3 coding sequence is TGTGCCAGACCACGCGCGACAGCCCACGAGCAGTACTAC. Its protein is CARPRATAHEQYY.

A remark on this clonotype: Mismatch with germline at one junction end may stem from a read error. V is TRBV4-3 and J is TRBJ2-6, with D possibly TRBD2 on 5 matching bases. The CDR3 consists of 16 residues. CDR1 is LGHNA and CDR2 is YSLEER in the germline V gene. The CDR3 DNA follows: TGTGCCAGCAGCCCAGACTCCGGGGATGGGGCCAACGTCCTGACTTTC. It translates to CASSPDSGDGANVLTF.

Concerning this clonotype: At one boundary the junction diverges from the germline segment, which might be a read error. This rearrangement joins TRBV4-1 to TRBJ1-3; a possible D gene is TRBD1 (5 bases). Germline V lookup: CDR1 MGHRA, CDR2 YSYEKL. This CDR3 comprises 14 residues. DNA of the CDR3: TGCGCCAGCAGCTCCCAGGGAATTGGTAACACTATATATTTT. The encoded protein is CASSSQGIGNTIYF.

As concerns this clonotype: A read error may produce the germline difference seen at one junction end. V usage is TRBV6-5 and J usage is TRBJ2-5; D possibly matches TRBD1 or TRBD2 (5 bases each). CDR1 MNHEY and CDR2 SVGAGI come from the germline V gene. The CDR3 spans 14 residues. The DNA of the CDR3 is TGTTCCAGCAGTGCCCAGGGAGAGGAAAAGACCCACTACTTC. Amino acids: CSSSAQGEEKTHYF.

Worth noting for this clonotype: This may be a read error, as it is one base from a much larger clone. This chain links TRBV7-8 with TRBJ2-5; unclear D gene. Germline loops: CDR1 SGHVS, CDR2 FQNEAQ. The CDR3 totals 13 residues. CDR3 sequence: CANSLGVKETQYF. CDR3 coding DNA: TGTGCCAACAGCTTAGGAGTAAAAGAGACCCAGTACTTC. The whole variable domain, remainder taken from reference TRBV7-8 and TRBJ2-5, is GAGVSQSPRYKVAKRGQDVALRCDPISGHVSLFWYQQALGQGPEFLTYFQNEAQLDKSGLPSDRFFAERPEGSVSTLKIQRTQQEDSAVYLCANSLGVKETQYFGPGTRLLVL.

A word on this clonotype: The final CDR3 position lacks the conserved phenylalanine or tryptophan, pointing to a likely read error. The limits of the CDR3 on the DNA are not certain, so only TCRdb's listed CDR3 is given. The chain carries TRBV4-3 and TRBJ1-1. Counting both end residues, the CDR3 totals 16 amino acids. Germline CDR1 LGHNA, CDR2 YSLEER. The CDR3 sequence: CASSQDMSGRYTEALL.

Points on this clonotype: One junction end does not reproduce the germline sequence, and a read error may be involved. CDR3 DNA sequence: TGTGCCAGCAGTCGGGGTCTCGCAGCGAGCTCTTACAATAAGCAGTTCTTC. Protein product: CASSRGLAASSYNKQFF. The chain links TRBV11-1 to TRBJ2-1, with D maybe TRBD2 (5 bases). The germline CDR1 and CDR2 sequences are SGHAT and FQDESV (reference sequence). The CDR3 has 17 residues.

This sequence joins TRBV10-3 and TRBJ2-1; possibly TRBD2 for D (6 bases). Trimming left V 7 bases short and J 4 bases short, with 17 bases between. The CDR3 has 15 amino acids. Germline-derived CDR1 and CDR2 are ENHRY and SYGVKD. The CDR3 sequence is CAITVGSGEYNEQFF. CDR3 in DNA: TGTGCCATCACTGTAGGTAGCGGCGAATACAATGAGCAGTTCTTC.

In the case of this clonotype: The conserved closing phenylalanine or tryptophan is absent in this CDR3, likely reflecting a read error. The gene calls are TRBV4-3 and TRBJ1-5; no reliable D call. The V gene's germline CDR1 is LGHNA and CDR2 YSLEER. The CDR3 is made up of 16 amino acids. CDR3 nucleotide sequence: TGCGCCAACAGCCAAGATGGGCCACGGGCTAATCAGCCCCAGCATTCT. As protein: CANSQDGPRANQPQHS.

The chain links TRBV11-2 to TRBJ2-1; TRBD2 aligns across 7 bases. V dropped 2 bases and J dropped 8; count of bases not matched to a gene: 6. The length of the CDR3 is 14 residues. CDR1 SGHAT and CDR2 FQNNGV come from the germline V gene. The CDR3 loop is CASSLLRGDHEQFF. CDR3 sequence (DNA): TGTGCCAGCAGCTTACTACGGGGGGACCATGAGCAGTTCTTC.

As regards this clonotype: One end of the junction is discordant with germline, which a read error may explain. CDR3 nucleotides: TGCGCCAGCAGTCAAGAAGGGAGAAGCACAGAAACGCAGTATTTT. This translates into CASSQEGRSTETQYF. The V and J genes are TRBV4-3 and TRBJ2-3; possible D gene TRBD2, 5 bases. The germline V gene has CDR1 LGHNA and CDR2 YSLEER. This CDR3 comprises 15 residues.

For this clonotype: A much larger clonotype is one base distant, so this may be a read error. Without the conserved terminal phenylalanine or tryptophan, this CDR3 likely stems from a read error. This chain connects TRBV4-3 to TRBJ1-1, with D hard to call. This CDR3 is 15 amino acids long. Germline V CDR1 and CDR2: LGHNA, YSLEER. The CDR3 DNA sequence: TGCGCCAGCAGGCAAGTCTCAAGGGAGAACACTGAAGCTTTCATT. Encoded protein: CASRQVSRENTEAFI.

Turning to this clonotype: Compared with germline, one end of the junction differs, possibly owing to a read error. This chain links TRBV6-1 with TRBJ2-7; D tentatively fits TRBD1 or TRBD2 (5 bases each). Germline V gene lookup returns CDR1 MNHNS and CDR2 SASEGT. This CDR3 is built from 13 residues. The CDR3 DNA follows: TGTGCCAGCCCTAAAGAGGCTGGGGGTGAGCATTACTTC. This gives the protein CASPKEAGGEHYF.